A single sample gave rise to the 17 T cell receptor beta chains below, sequenced in a study of T cell responses to AZD1222 COVID-19 vaccine. Using immunoSEQ multiplex PCR, the repertoire was profiled, and TCRdb retains in-frame clones only, with some absent. Of around 160,000 clones listed, around four fifths were seen once; the top ten hold approximately 4%. Material: peripheral blood, obtained on day 0 of MenACWY control vaccination. The receptors come from an adult in good health.

With respect to this clone: The sample carries other DNA sequences with the same CDR3. The rearrangement links TRBV7-2 to TRBJ1-6, with unresolved D. Trimming cost V 1 base and J 7 bases, with 5 bases left between them. Germline CDR1 reads SGHTA; CDR2 reads FQGNSA. The CDR3 runs to 13 residues. CDR3 in DNA: TGTGCCAGCAGCTTAGACGGCAATTCACCCCTCCACTTT. Amino acid sequence: CASSLDGNSPLHF.

The CDR3 nucleotides are TGCAGCGCCGGACAGAACGAAAAACTGTTTTTT. Protein sequence: CSAGQNEKLFF. V is TRBV29-1 and J is TRBJ1-4; tentatively, D is TRBD1 (6 bases). This CDR3 comprises 11 residues. Trimming removed 7 bases at V and 8 bases at J, with 11 bases between. Germline assignment: CDR1 SQVTM and CDR2 ANQGSEA.

This clone was observed a handful of times. The chain is built from TRBV5-4 and TRBJ2-1, with TRBD2 identical over 13 bases. The CDR3 is made up of 14 amino acids. Trimming at V came to 1 base and at J to 15 bases, leaving 7 bases not matched to a gene. Looked up from germline, CDR1 is SGHNT and CDR2 is YYREEE (reference sequence). This chain's CDR3 is CASSLTSGGAKSFF. The CDR3 DNA reads as TGTGCCAGCAGCTTGACTAGCGGGGGGGCCAAATCGTTCTTC.

The chain carries TRBV18 and TRBJ1-6, with D hard to call. The CDR3 is 14 residues long. Germline V CDR1 and CDR2: KGHSH, LQKENI. Between the trimmed V and J ends, which lost 3 bases and 5 bases, there was a span of 8 bases. CDR3 residues: CASSPHPNNSPLHF. In DNA, the CDR3 is TGTGCCAGCTCACCCCACCCTAATAATTCACCCCTCCACTTT.

The gene calls are TRBV6-6 and TRBJ1-5; 7 bases match TRBD1. From germline, CDR1 is MNHNY and CDR2 SVGAGI (reference sequence). Trimming at V came to 0 bases and at J to 6 bases, leaving 5 bases not matched to a gene. The CDR3 runs to 15 residues. CDR3 in amino acids: CASSYSTGSGQPQHF. The CDR3 nucleotides are TGTGCCAGCAGTTACTCGACAGGGAGCGGTCAGCCCCAGCATTTT.

This clone showed up just a few times. The chain couples TRBV6-7 to TRBJ2-7; TRBD1 aligns across 9 bases. TRBV6-7 is sorted into the ORF group, with uncertain function. V was pared by 4 bases and J by 6 bases, with 4 bases of the junction left unmatched. This CDR3 comprises 13 residues. CDR3 protein: CASSLQGAGEQYV. The CDR3 DNA sequence: TGTGCCAGCAGTTTACAGGGGGCTGGCGAGCAGTACGTC.

The chain links TRBV5-1 to TRBJ1-1; D ambiguous. Germline V gene sequence: CDR1 SGHRS, CDR2 YFSETQ. The CDR3 length is 15 residues. V lost 3 bases and J lost 4, with 16 bases in between. CDR3 loop: CASSSGPGGGTEAFF. The CDR3 DNA reads as TGCGCCAGCAGCTCTGGGCCCGGTGGTGGCACTGAAGCTTTCTTT.

The genes are TRBV2 and TRBJ1-5; D is possibly TRBD1 (5 bases). The germline V and J ends were trimmed by 4 bases and 0 bases, with 10 bases remaining between them. This CDR3 has 15 residues. CDR1 and CDR2 (germline): SNHLY, FYNNEI. This CDR3 reads CASSGLGDSNQPQHF. DNA of the CDR3: TGTGCCAGCAGTGGGCTAGGGGATAGCAATCAGCCCCAGCATTTT.

This clone was picked up a small number of times. The chain recombines TRBV2 with TRBJ2-1; 10 bases align to TRBD2. V trimming: 5 bases; J trimming: 9 bases; junction bases outside the gene matches: 4. The CDR3 runs to 13 residues. CDR1 and CDR2 (germline): SNHLY, FYNNEI. The CDR3 is CASSRAGGLEQFF. The CDR3 DNA is TGTGCCAGCAGTCGAGCGGGGGGGCTTGAGCAGTTCTTC.

On this clone: Sequence at one end of the junction differs from germline and may be a read error. The chain uses TRBV29-1 and TRBJ1-2, with 7 bases that match TRBD1. The CDR3 sequence is 13 residues long. Germline V gives CDR1 SQVTM, CDR2 ANQGSEA. The CDR3 region is CSAEGGLGYGYTF. The CDR3 DNA follows: TGCAGCGCTGAAGGGGGCTTGGGGTATGGCTACACCTTC.

This chain's CDR3 is CAGQGWRTEAFF. In nucleotides, the CDR3 is TGTGCCGGACAGGGGTGGAGGACTGAAGCTTTCTTT. The chain combines TRBV6-5 with TRBJ1-1; 9 bases line up with TRBD1. CDR3 length: 12 amino acids. Unmatched junction bases numbered 6, after V lost 11 bases and J lost 5 bases. Germline V lookup: CDR1 MNHEY, CDR2 SVGAGI.

This clone was detected only a few times. The gene calls are TRBV27 and TRBJ1-2; TRBD1 agrees at 7 bases. The CDR3 consists of 14 residues. V lost 6 bases to trimming and J lost 0 bases; unmatched junction nucleotides: 4. The germline gives CDR1 MNHEY, CDR2 SMNVEV (reference sequence). The DNA for the CDR3 is TGTGCCAGCAGCGACAGGGTGGCTAACTATGGCTACACCTTC. It codes for CASSDRVANYGYTF.

This clone was counted a few times. The chain combines TRBV4-1 with TRBJ1-5; the D is unclear. This CDR3 spans 18 amino acids. With 4 bases removed from V and 1 base from J, the gap between germline ends came to 20 bases. From germline, CDR1 is MGHRA and CDR2 YSYEKL. The CDR3 DNA reads TGCGCCAGCAGCCCCCGCCCGGTCCAGGTGAAGAGCAATCAGCCCCAGCATTTT. Its protein is CASSPRPVQVKSNQPQHF.

The chain links TRBV5-6 to TRBJ2-5; the match to TRBD1 covers 7 bases. The length of the CDR3 is 15 residues. Trimming took 4 bases from V and 5 from J; bases not matched to a gene: 11. Germline-derived CDR1 and CDR2 are SGHDT and YYEEEE. CDR3: CASSNLEGARETQYF. The CDR3 bases are TGTGCCAGCAGCAACCTCGAGGGGGCCAGGGAGACCCAGTACTTC.

V usage is TRBV27 and J usage is TRBJ2-5, with TRBD1 as a possible D gene (7 bases). In germline, CDR1 is MNHEY, CDR2 SMNVEV (reference sequence). Trimming took off 10 bases at V and 5 bases at J, with 14 bases between the two ends. The CDR3 spans 12 residues. In nucleotides, the CDR3 is TGTGCCACCGGAGGGGGCGCCGAGACCCAGTACTTC. Amino acids: CATGGGAETQYF.

V and J are TRBV6-1 and TRBJ1-6, with D possibly TRBD1 on 5 matching bases. The CDR3 spans 13 residues. Between the trimmed V and J ends, which lost 1 base and 13 bases, there was a span of 11 bases. Germline V gene sequence: CDR1 MNHNS, CDR2 SASEGT. CDR3 in amino acids: CASSEVEGLPLHF. In DNA form, the CDR3 reads TGTGCCAGCAGTGAAGTCGAGGGGTTGCCCCTCCACTTT.

The rearrangement uses TRBV2 and TRBJ1-4; 9 bases agree with TRBD1. J lost 8 bases, V lost 6 bases, and 4 bases had no gene match. Germline CDR1 SNHLY, CDR2 FYNNEI. The CDR3 loop spans 13 amino acids. The CDR3 region is CASSGQGFEKLFF. For the CDR3, the DNA is TGTGCCAGCAGCGGACAGGGGTTCGAAAAACTGTTTTTT.